This TCR beta chain was identified during a study of T cell responses to AZD1222 COVID-19 vaccine. A word on this clone: The antigen is unknown.

General study points: Spike-specific TCR breadth and depth grew following two AZD1222 doses. Across the whole spike, CD4 TCRs peaked at regions 160-218 and 743-854. None of the repertoires were sampled until the peak T cell response had passed. White British people made up most donors, females outnumbered males, and clonal diversity was possibly underestimated.

Sequencing used immunoSEQ multiplex PCR; TCRdb keeps in-frame clones, though not all of them. Of some 170,000 clones in the sample, 94% were seen once. The TCR comes from an adult who received the AZD1222 COVID-19 vaccine. Specimen: peripheral blood, collected 28 days after the second AZD1222 dose.

The CDR3 DNA reads TGCGCCAGCAGCTTGGCCCCTAGCGGAGGCTACAATGAGCAGTTCTTC. It translates to CASSLAPSGGYNEQFF. The rearrangement uses TRBV5-1 and TRBJ2-1; 7 nucleotides match TRBD2. The CDR3 sequence is 16 residues long. Germline V gene sequence: CDR1 SGHRS, CDR2 YFSETQ. The V and J ends lost 0 bases and 3 bases, in that order; junction bases with no gene match: 6.